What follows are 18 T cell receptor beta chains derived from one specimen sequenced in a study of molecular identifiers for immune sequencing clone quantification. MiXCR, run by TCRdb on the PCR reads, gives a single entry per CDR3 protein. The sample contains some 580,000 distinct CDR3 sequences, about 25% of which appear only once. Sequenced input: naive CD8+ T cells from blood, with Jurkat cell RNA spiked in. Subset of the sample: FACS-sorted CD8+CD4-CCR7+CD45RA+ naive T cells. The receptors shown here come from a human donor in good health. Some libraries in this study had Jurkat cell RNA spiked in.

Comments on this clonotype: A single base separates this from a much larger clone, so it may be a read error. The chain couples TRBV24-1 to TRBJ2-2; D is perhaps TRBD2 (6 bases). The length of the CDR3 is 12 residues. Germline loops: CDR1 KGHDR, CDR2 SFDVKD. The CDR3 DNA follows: TGTGCCACCAGTGCATCCACCGGGGGGCTGTTTTTT. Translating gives CATSASTGGLFF.

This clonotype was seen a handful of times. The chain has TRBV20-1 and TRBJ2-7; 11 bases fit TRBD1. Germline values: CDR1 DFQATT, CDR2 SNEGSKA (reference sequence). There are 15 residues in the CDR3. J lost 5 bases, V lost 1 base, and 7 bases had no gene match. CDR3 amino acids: CSARAWTGGGHEQYF. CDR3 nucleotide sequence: TGCAGTGCTAGAGCTTGGACAGGGGGCGGTCACGAGCAGTACTTC.

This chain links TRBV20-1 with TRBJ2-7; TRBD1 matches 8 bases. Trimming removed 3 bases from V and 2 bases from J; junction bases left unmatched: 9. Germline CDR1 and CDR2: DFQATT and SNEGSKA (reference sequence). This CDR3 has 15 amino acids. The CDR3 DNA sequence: TGCAGTGCTAGGGGCCGGGACAGGAGTACCTACGAGCAGTACTTC. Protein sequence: CSARGRDRSTYEQYF.

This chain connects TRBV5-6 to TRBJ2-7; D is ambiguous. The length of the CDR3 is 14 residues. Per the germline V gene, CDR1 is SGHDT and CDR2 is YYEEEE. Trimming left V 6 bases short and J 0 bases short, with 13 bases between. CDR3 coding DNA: TGTGCCAGCAAACCCCTAGAAAGCTCCTACGAGCAGTACTTC. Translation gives CASKPLESSYEQYF. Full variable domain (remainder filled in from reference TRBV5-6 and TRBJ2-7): DAGVTQSPTHLIKTRGQQVTLRCSPKSGHDTVSWYQQALGQGPQFIFQYYEEEERQRGNFPDRFSGHQFPNYSSELNVNALLLGDSALYLCASKPLESSYEQYFGPGTRLTVT.

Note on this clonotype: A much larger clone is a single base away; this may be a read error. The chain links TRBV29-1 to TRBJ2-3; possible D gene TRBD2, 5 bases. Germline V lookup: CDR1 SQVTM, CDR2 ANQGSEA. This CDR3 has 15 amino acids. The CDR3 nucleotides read TGCAGCGCCCAACTAGGGCAGTTAAGGGCAGATACGCGGTATTTT. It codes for CSAQLGQLRADTRYF.

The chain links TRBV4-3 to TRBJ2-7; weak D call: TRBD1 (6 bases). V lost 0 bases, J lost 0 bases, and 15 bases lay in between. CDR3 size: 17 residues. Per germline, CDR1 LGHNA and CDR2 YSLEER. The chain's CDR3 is CASSQDRAPGDSYEQYF. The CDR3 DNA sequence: TGCGCCAGCAGCCAAGATCGGGCCCCAGGGGACTCCTACGAGCAGTACTTC.

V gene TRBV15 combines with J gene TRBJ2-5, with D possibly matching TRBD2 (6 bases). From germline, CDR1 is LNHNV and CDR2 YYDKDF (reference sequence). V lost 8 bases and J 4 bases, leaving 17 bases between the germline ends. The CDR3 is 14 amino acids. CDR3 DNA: TGTGCCACCGATGGGGGGTTGGGGAGAGAGACCCAGTACTTC. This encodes CATDGGLGRETQYF.

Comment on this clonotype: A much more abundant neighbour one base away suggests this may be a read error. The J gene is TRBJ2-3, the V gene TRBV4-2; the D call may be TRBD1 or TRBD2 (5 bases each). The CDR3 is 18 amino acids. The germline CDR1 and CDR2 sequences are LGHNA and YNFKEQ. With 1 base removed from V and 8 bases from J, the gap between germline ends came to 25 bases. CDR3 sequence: CASSQGVLAGARPGTQYF. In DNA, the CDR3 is TGTGCCAGCAGCCAAGGGGTATTAGCCGGGGCCCGCCCAGGTACGCAGTATTTT.

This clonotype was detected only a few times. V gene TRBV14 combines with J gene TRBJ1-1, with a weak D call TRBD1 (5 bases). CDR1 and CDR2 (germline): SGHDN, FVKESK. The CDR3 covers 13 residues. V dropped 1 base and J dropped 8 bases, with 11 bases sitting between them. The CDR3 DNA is TGTGCCAGCAGCCAAGTTTATCCAGGGGAAGCTTTCTTT. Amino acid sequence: CASSQVYPGEAFF.

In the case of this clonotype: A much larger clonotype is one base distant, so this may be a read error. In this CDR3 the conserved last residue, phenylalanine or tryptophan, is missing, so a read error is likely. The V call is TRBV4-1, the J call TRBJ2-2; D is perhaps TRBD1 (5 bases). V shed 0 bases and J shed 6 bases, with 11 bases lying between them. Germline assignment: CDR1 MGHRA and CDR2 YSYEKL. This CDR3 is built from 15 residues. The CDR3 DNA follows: TGCGCCAGCAGCCAAGATGTTCAGGGTCCCGGGGAGCTGTTTTAT. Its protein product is CASSQDVQGPGELFY.

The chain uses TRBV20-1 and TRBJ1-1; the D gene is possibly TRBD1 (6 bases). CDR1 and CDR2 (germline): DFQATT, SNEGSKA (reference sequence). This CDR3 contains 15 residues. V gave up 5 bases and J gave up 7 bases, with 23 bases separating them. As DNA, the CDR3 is TGCAGTGCTGGATCATTGCAGGGGATGGAGTTTGAAGCTTTCTTT. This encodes CSAGSLQGMEFEAFF.

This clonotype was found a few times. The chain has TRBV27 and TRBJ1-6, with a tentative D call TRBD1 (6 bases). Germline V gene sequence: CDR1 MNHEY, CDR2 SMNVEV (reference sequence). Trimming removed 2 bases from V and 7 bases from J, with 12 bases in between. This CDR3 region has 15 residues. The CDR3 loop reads CASSLHREKNSPLHF. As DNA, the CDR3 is TGTGCCAGCAGTTTACACAGGGAGAAGAATTCACCCCTCCACTTT.

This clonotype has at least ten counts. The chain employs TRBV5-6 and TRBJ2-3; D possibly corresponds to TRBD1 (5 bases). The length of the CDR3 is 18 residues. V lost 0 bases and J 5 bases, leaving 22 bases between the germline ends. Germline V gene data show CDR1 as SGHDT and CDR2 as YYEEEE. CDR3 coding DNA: TGTGCCAGCAGCTTGGCTGTCCCCCCCCAGGGAAGTGGAGATACGCAGTATTTT. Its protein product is CASSLAVPPQGSGDTQYF.

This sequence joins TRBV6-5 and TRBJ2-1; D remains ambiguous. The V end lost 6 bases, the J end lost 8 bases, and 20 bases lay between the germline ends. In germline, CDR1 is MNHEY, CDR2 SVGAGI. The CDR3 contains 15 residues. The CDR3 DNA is TGTGCCAGCAGCCTAGTCCGGTGGGCACGGGATGAGCAGTTCTTC. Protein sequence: CASSLVRWARDEQFF.

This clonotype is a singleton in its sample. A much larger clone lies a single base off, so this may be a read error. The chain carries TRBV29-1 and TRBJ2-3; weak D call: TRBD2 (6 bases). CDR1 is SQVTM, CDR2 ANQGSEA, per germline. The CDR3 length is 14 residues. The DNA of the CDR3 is TGCAGCGTTGAGGGGGGATCCTACACAGGTACGCAGTATTTT. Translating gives CSVEGGSYTGTQYF.

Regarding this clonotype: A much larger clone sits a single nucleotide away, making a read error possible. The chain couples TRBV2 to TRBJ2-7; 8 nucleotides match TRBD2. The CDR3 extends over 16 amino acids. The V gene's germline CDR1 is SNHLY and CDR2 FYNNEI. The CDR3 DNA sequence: TGTGCCAGCAGAGAAGTGGCGGGAGGAGGGTCCTACGAGCAGTACTTC. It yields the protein CASREVAGGGSYEQYF.

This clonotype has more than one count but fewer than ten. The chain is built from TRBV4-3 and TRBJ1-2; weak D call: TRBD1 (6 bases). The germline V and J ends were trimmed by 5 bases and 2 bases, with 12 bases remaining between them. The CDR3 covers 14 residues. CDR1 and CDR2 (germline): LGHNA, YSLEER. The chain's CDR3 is CASSDGGRNYGYTF. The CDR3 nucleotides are TGCGCCAGCAGCGACGGGGGCCGAAACTATGGCTACACCTTC.

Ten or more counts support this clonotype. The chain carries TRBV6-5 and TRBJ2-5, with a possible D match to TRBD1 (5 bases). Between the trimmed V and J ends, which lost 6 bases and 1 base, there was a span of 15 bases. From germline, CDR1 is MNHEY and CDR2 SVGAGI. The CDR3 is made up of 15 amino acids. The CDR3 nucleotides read TGTGCCAGCAGCTATACAAGGGGTTTCCAAGAGACCCAGTACTTC. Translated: CASSYTRGFQETQYF.